One and the same sample provided the 4 T cell receptor beta chains below, sequenced in a study of beta chain features in type 1 diabetes. Investigators reverse transcribed all isolated RNA, so they sequenced expressed TCRB transcripts. Method: immunoSEQ multiplex PCR; TCRdb's copy keeps in-frame clones and lacks some. This table has hundreds of thousands of clones, over 25% appearing once. Sequencing was performed on naive CD4+ T cells from blood. The origin of the receptors is a man between 18 and 29 years old in good health.

The J gene is TRBJ1-5, the V gene TRBV28, with TRBD1 as a possible D gene (5 bases). Trimming left V 2 bases short and J 3 bases short, with 14 bases between. Germline lookup yields CDR1 MDHEN and CDR2 SYDVKM. CDR3 size: 16 residues. CDR3 sequence (DNA): TGTGCCAGCAGTTTAGGGTTCGGGGGTATCAATCAGCCCCAGCATTTT. This codes for CASSLGFGGINQPQHF.

This clone was seen a few times. The V call is TRBV7-2, the J call TRBJ2-2; D is undetermined. V was shortened by 3 bases and J by 0 bases, with 8 bases between the two germline ends. The CDR3 runs 15 residues. Germline V lookup: CDR1 SGHTA, CDR2 FQGNSA. The CDR3 DNA sequence: TGTGCCAGCAGCTTCGCTACTTCGAACACCGGGGAGCTGTTTTTT. It yields the protein CASSFATSNTGELFF.

This clone was picked up one time. The chain carries TRBV10-3 and TRBJ1-1; 7 positions match TRBD1. Germline V lookup: CDR1 ENHRY, CDR2 SYGVKD. This CDR3 has 13 residues. Trimming took 0 bases from V and 9 from J; bases not matched to a gene: 4. CDR3 in amino acids: CAISESPTGQAFF. CDR3 in DNA: TGTGCCATCAGTGAGTCGCCGACAGGGCAAGCTTTCTTT.

This chain joins TRBV5-4 and TRBJ2-7, with D perhaps matching TRBD1 (5 bases). The CDR3 length is 13 residues. V dropped 3 bases and J dropped 3 bases, with 10 bases sitting between them. Germline V gives CDR1 SGHNT, CDR2 YYREEE (reference sequence). This CDR3 reads CASSSQAGYEQYF. For the CDR3, the DNA is TGTGCCAGCAGCTCACAGGCCGGCTACGAGCAGTACTTC.